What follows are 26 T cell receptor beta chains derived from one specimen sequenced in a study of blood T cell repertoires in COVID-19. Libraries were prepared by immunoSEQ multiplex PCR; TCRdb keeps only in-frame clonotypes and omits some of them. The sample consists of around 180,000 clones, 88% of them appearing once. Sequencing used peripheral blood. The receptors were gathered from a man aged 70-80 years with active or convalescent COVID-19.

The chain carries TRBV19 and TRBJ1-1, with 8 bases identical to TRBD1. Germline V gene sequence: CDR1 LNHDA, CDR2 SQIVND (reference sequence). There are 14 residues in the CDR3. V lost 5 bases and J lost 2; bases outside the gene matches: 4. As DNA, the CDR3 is TGTGCCAGTAGTCCACAGGGGGGAAACACTGAAGCTTTCTTT. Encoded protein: CASSPQGGNTEAFF. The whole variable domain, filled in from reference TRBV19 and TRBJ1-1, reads DGGITQSPKYLFRKEGQNVTLSCEQNLNHDAMYWYRQDPGQGLRLIYYSQIVNDFQKGDIAEGYSVSREKKESFPLTVTSAQKNPTAFYLCASSPQGGNTEAFFGQGTRLTVV.

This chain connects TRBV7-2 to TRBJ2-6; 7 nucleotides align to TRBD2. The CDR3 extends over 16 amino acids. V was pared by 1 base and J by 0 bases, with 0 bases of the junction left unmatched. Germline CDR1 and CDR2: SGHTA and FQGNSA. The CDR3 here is CASSLGGGSGANVLTF. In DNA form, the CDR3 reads TGTGCCAGCAGCTTAGGCGGGGGCTCTGGGGCCAACGTCCTGACTTTC.

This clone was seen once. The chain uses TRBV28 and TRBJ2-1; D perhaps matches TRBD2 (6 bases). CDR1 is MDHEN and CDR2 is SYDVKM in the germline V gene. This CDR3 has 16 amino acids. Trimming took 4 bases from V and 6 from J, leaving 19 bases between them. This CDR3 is CASSSPGSSDLNEQFF. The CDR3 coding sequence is TGTGCCAGCAGTTCCCCAGGGTCTAGCGATCTCAATGAGCAGTTCTTC.

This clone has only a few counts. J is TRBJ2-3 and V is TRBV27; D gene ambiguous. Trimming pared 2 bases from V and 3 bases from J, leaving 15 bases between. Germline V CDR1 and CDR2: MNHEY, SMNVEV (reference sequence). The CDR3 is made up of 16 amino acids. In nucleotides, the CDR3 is TGTGCCAGCAGTTTACTCCCGCCCATTGCGACAGATACGCAGTATTTT. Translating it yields CASSLLPPIATDTQYF.

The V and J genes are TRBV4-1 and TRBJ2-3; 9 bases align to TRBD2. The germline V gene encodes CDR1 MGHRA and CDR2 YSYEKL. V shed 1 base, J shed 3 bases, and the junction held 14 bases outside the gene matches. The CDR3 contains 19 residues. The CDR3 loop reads CASSQGRLAGPTLTDTQYF. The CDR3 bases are TGCGCCAGCAGCCAAGGACGGCTAGCGGGACCTACCCTGACAGATACGCAGTATTTT.

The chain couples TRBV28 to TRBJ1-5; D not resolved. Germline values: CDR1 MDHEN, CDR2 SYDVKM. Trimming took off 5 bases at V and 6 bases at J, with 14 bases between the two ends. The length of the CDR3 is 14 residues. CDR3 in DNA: TGTGCCAGCAGTGGCCCGGGGTTCGGTCAGCCCCAGCATTTT. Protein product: CASSGPGFGQPQHF.

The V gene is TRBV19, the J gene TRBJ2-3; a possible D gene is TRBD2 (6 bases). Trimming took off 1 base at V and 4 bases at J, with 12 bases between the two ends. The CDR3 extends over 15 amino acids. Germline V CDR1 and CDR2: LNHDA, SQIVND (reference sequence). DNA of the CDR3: TGTGCCAGTAGTATAGTCGGCGGGACCCCAGATACGCAGTATTTT. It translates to CASSIVGGTPDTQYF.

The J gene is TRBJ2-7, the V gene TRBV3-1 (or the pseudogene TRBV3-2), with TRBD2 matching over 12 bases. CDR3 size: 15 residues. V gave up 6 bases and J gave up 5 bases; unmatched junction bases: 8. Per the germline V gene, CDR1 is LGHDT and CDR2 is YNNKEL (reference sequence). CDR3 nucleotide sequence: TGTGCCAGCAGTCAAAGACTAGCGGGGGAACACGAGCAGTACTTC. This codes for CASSQRLAGEHEQYF.

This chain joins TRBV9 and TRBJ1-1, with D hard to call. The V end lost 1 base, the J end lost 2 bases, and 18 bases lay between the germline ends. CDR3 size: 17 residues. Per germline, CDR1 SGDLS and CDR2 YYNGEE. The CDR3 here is CASSVTVKGSGNTEAFF. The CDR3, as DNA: TGTGCCAGCAGCGTAACTGTCAAGGGCAGCGGTAACACTGAAGCTTTCTTT.

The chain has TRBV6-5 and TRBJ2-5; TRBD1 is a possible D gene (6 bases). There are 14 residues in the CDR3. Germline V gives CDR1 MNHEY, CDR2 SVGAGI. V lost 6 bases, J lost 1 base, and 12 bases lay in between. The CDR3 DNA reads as TGTGCCAGCAGCTCAACAGGGACCCAAGAGACCCAGTACTTC. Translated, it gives CASSSTGTQETQYF.

CDR3: CASSFLGQAYEQYF. The DNA of the CDR3 is TGTGCCAGCAGTTTCCTCGGACAGGCCTACGAGCAGTACTTC. V and J are TRBV28 and TRBJ2-7; 7 nucleotides match TRBD1. This CDR3 is 14 amino acids long. The trim removed 3 bases at V and 2 bases at J, leaving 4 bases unmatched. Germline CDR1 is MDHEN and CDR2 is SYDVKM.

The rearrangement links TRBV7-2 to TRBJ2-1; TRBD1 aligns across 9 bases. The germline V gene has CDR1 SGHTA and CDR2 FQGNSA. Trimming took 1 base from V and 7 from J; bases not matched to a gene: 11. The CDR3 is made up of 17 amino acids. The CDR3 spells CASSLVKGQGAVNEQFF. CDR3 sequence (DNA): TGTGCCAGCAGCTTAGTGAAGGGACAGGGTGCCGTTAATGAGCAGTTCTTC.

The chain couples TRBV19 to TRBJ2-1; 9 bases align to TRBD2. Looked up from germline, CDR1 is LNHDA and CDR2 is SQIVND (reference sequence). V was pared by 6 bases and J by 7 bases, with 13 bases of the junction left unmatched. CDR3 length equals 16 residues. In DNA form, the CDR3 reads TGTGCCAGTAGACCGATTGGCGGGAGGGCCACAAATGAGCAGTTCTTC. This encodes CASRPIGGRATNEQFF. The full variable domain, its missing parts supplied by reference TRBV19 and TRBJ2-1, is DGGITQSPKYLFRKEGQNVTLSCEQNLNHDAMYWYRQDPGQGLRLIYYSQIVNDFQKGDIAEGYSVSREKKESFPLTVTSAQKNPTAFYLCASRPIGGRATNEQFFGPGTRLTVL.

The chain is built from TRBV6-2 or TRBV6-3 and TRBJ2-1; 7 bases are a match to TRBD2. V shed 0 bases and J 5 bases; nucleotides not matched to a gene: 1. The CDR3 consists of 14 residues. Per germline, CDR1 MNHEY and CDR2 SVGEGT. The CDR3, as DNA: TGTGCCAGCAGTTACTCGGGGGGGGACAATGAGCAGTTCTTC. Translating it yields CASSYSGGDNEQFF.

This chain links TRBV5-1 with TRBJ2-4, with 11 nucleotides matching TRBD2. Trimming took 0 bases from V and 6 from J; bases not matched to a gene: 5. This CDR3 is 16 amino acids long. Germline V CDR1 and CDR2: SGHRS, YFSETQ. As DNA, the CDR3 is TGCGCCAGCAGCTTGGCCGGTAGCGGGAGGGTAAACATTCAGTACTTC. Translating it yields CASSLAGSGRVNIQYF. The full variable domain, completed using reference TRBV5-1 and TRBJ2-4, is KAGVTQTPRYLIKTRGQQVTLSCSPISGHRSVSWYQQTPGQGLQFLFEYFSETQRNKGNFPGRFSGRQFSNSRSEMNVSTLELGDSALYLCASSLAGSGRVNIQYFGAGTRLSVL.

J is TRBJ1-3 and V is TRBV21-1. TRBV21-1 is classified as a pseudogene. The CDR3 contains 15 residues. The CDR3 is CASSNPRGSGNTIYF. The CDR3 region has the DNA TGTGCCAGCAGCAATCCCCGGGGTTCTGGAAACACCATATATTTT.

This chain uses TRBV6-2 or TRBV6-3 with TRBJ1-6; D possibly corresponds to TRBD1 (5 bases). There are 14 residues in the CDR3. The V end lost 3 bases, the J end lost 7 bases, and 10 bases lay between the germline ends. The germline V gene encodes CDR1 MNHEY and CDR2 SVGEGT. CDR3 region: CASSYDRGNSPLHF. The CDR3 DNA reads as TGTGCCAGCAGTTATGACCGGGGGAATTCACCCCTCCACTTT.

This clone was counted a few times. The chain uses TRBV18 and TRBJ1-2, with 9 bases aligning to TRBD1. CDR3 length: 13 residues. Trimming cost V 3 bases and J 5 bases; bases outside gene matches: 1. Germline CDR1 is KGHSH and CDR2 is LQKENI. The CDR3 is CASSPGQGYGYTF. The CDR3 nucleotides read TGTGCCAGCTCACCTGGACAGGGGTATGGCTACACCTTC.

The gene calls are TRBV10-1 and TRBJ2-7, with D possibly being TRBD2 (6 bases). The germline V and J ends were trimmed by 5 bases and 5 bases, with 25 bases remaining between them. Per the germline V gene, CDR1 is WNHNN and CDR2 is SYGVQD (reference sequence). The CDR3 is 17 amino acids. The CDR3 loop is CASSPSVLAASQDEQYF. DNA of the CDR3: TGCGCCAGCAGTCCCTCAGTGTTAGCGGCCTCCCAGGACGAGCAGTACTTC.

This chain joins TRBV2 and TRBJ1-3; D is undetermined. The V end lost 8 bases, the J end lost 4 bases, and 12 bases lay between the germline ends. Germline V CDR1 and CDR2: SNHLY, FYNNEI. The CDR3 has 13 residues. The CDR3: CASSPGLGNTIYF. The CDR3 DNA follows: TGTGCCAGCTCCCCCGGGTTAGGAAACACCATATATTTT.

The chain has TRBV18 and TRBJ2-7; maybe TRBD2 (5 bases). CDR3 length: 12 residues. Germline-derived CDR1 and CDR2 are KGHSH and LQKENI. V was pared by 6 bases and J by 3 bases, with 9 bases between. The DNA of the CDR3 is TGTGCCAGCTCTCGCCGGGGCTACGAGCAGTACTTC. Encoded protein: CASSRRGYEQYF.

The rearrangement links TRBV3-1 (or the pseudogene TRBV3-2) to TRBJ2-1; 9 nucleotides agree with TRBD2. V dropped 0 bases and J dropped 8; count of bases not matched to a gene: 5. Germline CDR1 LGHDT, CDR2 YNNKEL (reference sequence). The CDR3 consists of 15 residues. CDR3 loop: CASSQEGLAGYEQFF. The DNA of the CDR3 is TGTGCCAGCAGCCAAGAGGGCCTAGCGGGGTATGAGCAGTTCTTC.

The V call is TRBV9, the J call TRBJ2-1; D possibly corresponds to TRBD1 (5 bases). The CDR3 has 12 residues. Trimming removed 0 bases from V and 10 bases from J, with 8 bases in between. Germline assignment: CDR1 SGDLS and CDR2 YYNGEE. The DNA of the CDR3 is TGTGCCAGCAGCGTAGGTAAGGGGGAGCAGTTCTTC. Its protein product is CASSVGKGEQFF.

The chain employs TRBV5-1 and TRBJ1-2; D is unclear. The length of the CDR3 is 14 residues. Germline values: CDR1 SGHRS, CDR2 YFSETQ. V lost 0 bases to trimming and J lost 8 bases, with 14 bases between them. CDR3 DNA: TGCGCCAGCAGCTTGGCCCCAGATCGTCGAGGCTACACCTTC. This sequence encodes CASSLAPDRRGYTF.

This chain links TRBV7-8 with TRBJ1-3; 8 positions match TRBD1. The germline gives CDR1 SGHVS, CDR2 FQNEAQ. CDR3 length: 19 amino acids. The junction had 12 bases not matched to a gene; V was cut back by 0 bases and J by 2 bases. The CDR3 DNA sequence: TGTGCCAGCAGCTTAGCGTTACAGGGGGGATTTGTTGCTGGAAACACCATATATTTT. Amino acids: CASSLALQGGFVAGNTIYF.

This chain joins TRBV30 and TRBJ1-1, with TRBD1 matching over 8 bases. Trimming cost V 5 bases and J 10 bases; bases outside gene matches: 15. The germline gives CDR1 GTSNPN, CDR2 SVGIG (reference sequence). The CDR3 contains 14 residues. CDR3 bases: TGTGCCTGGGGGACAGGAGATTCCGACATGTCAGCTTTCTTT. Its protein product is CAWGTGDSDMSAFF.